This is a list of T cell receptor beta chains from one sample in a study of Ad26.COV2.S vaccination and SARS-CoV-2 variants. The data were produced by immunoSEQ multiplex PCR, yet TCRdb's version contains in-frame clones alone and is incomplete. The data show a few hundred thousand clones, roughly 90% seen once. Material: peripheral blood, obtained in a trial of Ad26.COV2.S vaccine versus placebo. The receptors come from a person aged 18-65 years who received the Ad26.COV2.S COVID-19 vaccine or a placebo. Both conserved end residues are part of each CDR3. Fields, in order: D gene, J gene, V gene, clone size, CDR3 DNA, CDR3 protein. A D gene is named only where the DNA matches it firmly. The size of a clone is reported for some rows only, either as once, few or many, or as a class for expanded clones.

D gene: .
J gene: TRBJ1-1
V gene: TRBV12-3/TRBV12-4
clone size: .
CDR3 DNA: TGTGCCAGCAGTACGACGGTGAACACTGAAGCTTTCTTT
CDR3 protein: CASSTTVNTEAFF

D gene: .
J gene: TRBJ1-1
V gene: TRBV5-8
clone size: .
CDR3 DNA: TGTGCCAGCAGCTTACTTGACAGGCCTACCTTCTTT
CDR3 protein: CASSLLDRPTFF

D gene: .
J gene: TRBJ2-3
V gene: TRBV9
clone size: .
CDR3 DNA: TGTGCCAGCAGCGTAGTTGGCACAGATACGCAGTATTTT
CDR3 protein: CASSVVGTDTQYF

D gene: TRBD1
J gene: TRBJ2-7
V gene: TRBV12-3/TRBV12-4
clone size: .
CDR3 DNA: TGTGCCAGCAGGGGGACAGGAGGGATCGAGCAGTACTTC
CDR3 protein: CASRGTGGIEQYF

D gene: .
J gene: TRBJ1-1
V gene: TRBV6-5
clone size: .
CDR3 DNA: TGTGCCAGCAGCGGGCCGAACACTGAAGCTTTCTTT
CDR3 protein: CASSGPNTEAFF

D gene: .
J gene: TRBJ1-4
V gene: TRBV3-1/TRBV3-2
clone size: .
CDR3 DNA: TGTGCCAGCACCGGGGGGAATGAAAAACTGTTTTTT
CDR3 protein: CASTGGNEKLFF

D gene: .
J gene: TRBJ2-5
V gene: TRBV18
clone size: .
CDR3 DNA: TGTGCCAGCTCACCTTACAGGGGAGGGGAAGAGACCCAGTACTTC
CDR3 protein: CASSPYRGGEETQYF

D gene: TRBD2
J gene: TRBJ2-7
V gene: TRBV18
clone size: .
CDR3 DNA: TGTGCCAGCTCACGGGACTACGAGCAGTATTTC
CDR3 protein: CASSRDYEQYF

D gene: .
J gene: TRBJ2-7
V gene: TRBV19
clone size: .
CDR3 DNA: TGTGCCAGTAGTATCGCCGGGACGGGCTTCCACGAGCAGTACTTC
CDR3 protein: CASSIAGTGFHEQYF

D gene: .
J gene: TRBJ2-1
V gene: TRBV5-1
clone size: .
CDR3 DNA: TGCGCCAGCAGCTTGGAGGGGGATGACTTGTACAATGAGCAGTTCTTC
CDR3 protein: CASSLEGDDLYNEQFF

D gene: .
J gene: TRBJ1-2
V gene: TRBV4-3
clone size: .
CDR3 DNA: TGCGCCAGCAGCCACTATACAGGGAACTATGGCTACACCTTC
CDR3 protein: CASSHYTGNYGYTF

D gene: .
J gene: TRBJ1-5
V gene: TRBV2
clone size: .
CDR3 DNA: TGTGCCAGCAGCCCCGGTGGCAGCAATCAGCCCCAGCATTTT
CDR3 protein: CASSPGGSNQPQHF

D gene: .
J gene: TRBJ1-3
V gene: TRBV6-1
clone size: .
CDR3 DNA: TGTGCCAGCAGTGAAGCGCCCAGGTCTGGAAACACCATATATTTT
CDR3 protein: CASSEAPRSGNTIYF

D gene: TRBD1
J gene: TRBJ1-1
V gene: TRBV18
clone size: .
CDR3 DNA: TGTGCCAGCTCACCGCGGACAGGGCGGGATGCTTTCTTT
CDR3 protein: CASSPRTGRDAFF

D gene: TRBD1
J gene: TRBJ1-1
V gene: TRBV19
clone size: .
CDR3 DNA: TGTGCCAGTAGTATTTGGGACAGCCAAAATGAAAAAGCTTTCTTT
CDR3 protein: CASSIWDSQNEKAFF

D gene: .
J gene: TRBJ1-6
V gene: TRBV3-1/TRBV3-2
clone size: once
CDR3 DNA: TGTGCCAGCAGCCAAGTATGGGGGGTGATCCGAAATTCACCCCTCCACTTT
CDR3 protein: CASSQVWGVIRNSPLHF

D gene: .
J gene: TRBJ2-4
V gene: TRBV7-9
clone size: .
CDR3 DNA: TGTGCCAGCAGCTTAGATTACGGGGTAGCCAAAAACATTCAGTACTTC
CDR3 protein: CASSLDYGVAKNIQYF

D gene: TRBD2
J gene: TRBJ2-1
V gene: TRBV27
clone size: .
CDR3 DNA: TGTGCCAGTCATAGTTCTCGGCGGGAGTACAATGAGCAGTTCTTC
CDR3 protein: CASHSSRREYNEQFF

D gene: TRBD1
J gene: TRBJ1-4
V gene: TRBV7-2
clone size: .
CDR3 DNA: TGTGCCAGCAGCTCTGGGACAGCTAATGAAAAACTGTTTTTT
CDR3 protein: CASSSGTANEKLFF

D gene: TRBD2
J gene: TRBJ2-1
V gene: TRBV5-1
clone size: .
CDR3 DNA: TGCGCCAGCAGCTTGCCAGCGGGGGGGCAGAATGAGCAGTTCTTC
CDR3 protein: CASSLPAGGQNEQFF

D gene: .
J gene: TRBJ2-2
V gene: TRBV4-3
clone size: .
CDR3 DNA: TGCGCCAGCAGCCAGAGTAAACGGGGGGCCACCGGGGAGCTGTTTTTT
CDR3 protein: CASSQSKRGATGELFF

D gene: .
J gene: TRBJ1-1
V gene: TRBV5-1
clone size: .
CDR3 DNA: TGCGCCAGCAGCCCCAGGATGAACACTGAAGCTTTCTTT
CDR3 protein: CASSPRMNTEAFF

D gene: .
J gene: TRBJ2-1
V gene: TRBV5-6
clone size: .
CDR3 DNA: TGTGCCAGCAGCTCCACTGGCTGGAATGAGCAGTTCTTC
CDR3 protein: CASSSTGWNEQFF

D gene: .
J gene: TRBJ2-3
V gene: TRBV2
clone size: once
CDR3 DNA: TGTGCCAGCACCTTAGACAGTACCTTGGGAGATACGCAGTATTTT
CDR3 protein: CASTLDSTLGDTQYF

D gene: TRBD1
J gene: TRBJ1-2
V gene: TRBV6-5
clone size: once
CDR3 DNA: TGTGCCAGCCGCGGGACAGGGGAAAACTATGGCTACACCTTC
CDR3 protein: CASRGTGENYGYTF

D gene: .
J gene: TRBJ1-4
V gene: TRBV9
clone size: once
CDR3 DNA: TGTGCCAGCAGCACCCGACAGTTGGATGAAAAACTGTTTTTT
CDR3 protein: CASSTRQLDEKLFF

D gene: .
J gene: TRBJ2-1
V gene: TRBV27
clone size: .
CDR3 DNA: TGTGCCAGCAGTTTATCCCCTCCTCTGACTGGCTACAATGAGCAGTTCTTC
CDR3 protein: CASSLSPPLTGYNEQFF

D gene: TRBD1
J gene: TRBJ1-4
V gene: TRBV5-1
clone size: .
CDR3 DNA: TGCGCCAGCAGCTGGGGCCCGACAGGGACTAATGAAAAACTGTTTTTT
CDR3 protein: CASSWGPTGTNEKLFF

D gene: .
J gene: TRBJ2-2
V gene: TRBV11-3
clone size: .
CDR3 DNA: TGTGCCAGCAGCTCACATAACACCGGGGAGCTGTTTTTT
CDR3 protein: CASSSHNTGELFF

D gene: .
J gene: TRBJ1-5
V gene: TRBV7-8
clone size: .
CDR3 DNA: TGTGCCAGCAGCTTAAGGCCCGCCTACATTTTAAGCAATCAGCCCCAGCATTTT
CDR3 protein: CASSLRPAYILSNQPQHF

D gene: .
J gene: TRBJ2-3
V gene: TRBV30
clone size: .
CDR3 DNA: TGTGCCTGGTCTGTCGGCAGAACATACACAGATACGCAGTATTTT
CDR3 protein: CAWSVGRTYTDTQYF

D gene: .
J gene: TRBJ1-1
V gene: TRBV30
clone size: .
CDR3 DNA: TGTGCCTGGACGCGTTTTTCATACACTGAAGCTTTCTTT
CDR3 protein: CAWTRFSYTEAFF

D gene: TRBD2
J gene: TRBJ2-5
V gene: TRBV7-9
clone size: few
CDR3 DNA: TGTGCCAGCACCGGGGGGAAAGAGACCCAGTACTTC
CDR3 protein: CASTGGKETQYF

D gene: TRBD1
J gene: TRBJ1-5
V gene: TRBV5-6
clone size: .
CDR3 DNA: TGTGCCAGCAATCTTTGGACAGGGGCCAGCAATCAGCCCCAGCATTTT
CDR3 protein: CASNLWTGASNQPQHF

D gene: .
J gene: TRBJ1-1
V gene: TRBV6-5
clone size: .
CDR3 DNA: TGTGCCAGCAGTTACTCCGGACGGGGTGACGCTTTCTTT
CDR3 protein: CASSYSGRGDAFF

D gene: .
J gene: TRBJ2-2
V gene: TRBV18
clone size: once
CDR3 DNA: TGTGCCAGCTCACCGCCCGGGGAGCTGTTTTTT
CDR3 protein: CASSPPGELFF

D gene: TRBD1
J gene: TRBJ2-3
V gene: TRBV10-3
clone size: .
CDR3 DNA: TGTGCCGCCATGGGGGACAGGGGACGCACAGATACGCAGTATTTT
CDR3 protein: CAAMGDRGRTDTQYF

D gene: TRBD2
J gene: TRBJ2-5
V gene: TRBV4-1
clone size: .
CDR3 DNA: TGCGCCAGCAGCCATCCGACTAGCGGGGGGCAAGAGACCCAGTACTTC
CDR3 protein: CASSHPTSGGQETQYF

D gene: .
J gene: TRBJ1-2
V gene: TRBV7-2
clone size: .
CDR3 DNA: TGTGCCAGCAGCTTAGAGGCAGGGACCTATGGCTACACCTTC
CDR3 protein: CASSLEAGTYGYTF

D gene: TRBD1
J gene: TRBJ1-6
V gene: TRBV19
clone size: few
CDR3 DNA: TGTGCCAGTAGGCCCGTTACAGGGGGCGTTGGTTCACCCCTCCACTTT
CDR3 protein: CASRPVTGGVGSPLHF

D gene: TRBD1
J gene: TRBJ2-1
V gene: TRBV29-1
clone size: .
CDR3 DNA: TGCAGCGTCGGGACAGGGCCAAACAATGAGCAGTTCTTC
CDR3 protein: CSVGTGPNNEQFF

D gene: TRBD1
J gene: TRBJ1-5
V gene: TRBV7-8
clone size: few
CDR3 DNA: TGTGCCAGCAGCTTTGGTGACAGGGGGGAACCCAATCAGCCCCAGCATTTT
CDR3 protein: CASSFGDRGEPNQPQHF

D gene: TRBD1
J gene: TRBJ1-6
V gene: TRBV2
clone size: .
CDR3 DNA: TGTGCCAGCAGAGAAGAGACGTCGACAGGGGGCGAGAACTTT
CDR3 protein: CASREETSTGGENF

D gene: .
J gene: TRBJ2-2
V gene: TRBV24-1
clone size: .
CDR3 DNA: TGTGCCACCAGTGATTTTCCGCTGGGTCGGGGGACCGGGGAGCTGTTTTTT
CDR3 protein: CATSDFPLGRGTGELFF

D gene: TRBD2
J gene: TRBJ2-5
V gene: TRBV29-1
clone size: .
CDR3 DNA: TGCAGCGTTGAAACGGGAGGGGAGACCCAGTACTTC
CDR3 protein: CSVETGGETQYF

D gene: .
J gene: TRBJ2-5
V gene: TRBV5-1
clone size: .
CDR3 DNA: TGCGCCAGCAGCTTTTCGGGGGAGACCCAGTACTTC
CDR3 protein: CASSFSGETQYF

D gene: TRBD1
J gene: TRBJ2-7
V gene: TRBV7-8
clone size: .
CDR3 DNA: TGTGCCAGCAGCTTCGTCACCGGGACAGGGGGCGAGCAGTACTTC
CDR3 protein: CASSFVTGTGGEQYF

D gene: .
J gene: TRBJ1-2
V gene: TRBV15
clone size: .
CDR3 DNA: TGTGCCACCAGGGGGGGTATTAACTATGGCTACACCTTC
CDR3 protein: CATRGGINYGYTF

D gene: .
J gene: TRBJ2-2
V gene: TRBV9
clone size: .
CDR3 DNA: TGTGCCAGCAGCGTAGAAGGCCGATCAAACACCGGGGAGCTGTTTTTT
CDR3 protein: CASSVEGRSNTGELFF

D gene: .
J gene: TRBJ1-1
V gene: TRBV12-3/TRBV12-4
clone size: .
CDR3 DNA: TGTGCCAGCAGTCTAGTCCCGGGACTCAAAGCTTTCTTT
CDR3 protein: CASSLVPGLKAFF

D gene: .
J gene: TRBJ1-5
V gene: TRBV7-8
clone size: few
CDR3 DNA: TGTGCCAGCAGCTTAAGATGGGGTCGGAGTAGCAATCAGCCCCAGCATTTT
CDR3 protein: CASSLRWGRSSNQPQHF

D gene: TRBD1
J gene: TRBJ1-5
V gene: TRBV2
clone size: .
CDR3 DNA: TGTGCCAGCAGTGAAAGGTGGGTGGCGACAGGGGAAGGTCAGCCCCAGCATTTT
CDR3 protein: CASSERWVATGEGQPQHF

D gene: .
J gene: TRBJ2-3
V gene: TRBV10-1
clone size: .
CDR3 DNA: TGCGCCAGCAGTGAGCCGAATACCTTTGGTACGCAGTATTTT
CDR3 protein: CASSEPNTFGTQYF